The 26 T cell receptor beta chains below were found in one sample sequenced in a study of cytomegalovirus exposure and HLA in healthy donors. A multiplex PCR was run with 60 Vbeta primers and 13 Jbeta primers. Profiling relied on immunoSEQ multiplex PCR, and the TCRdb table lists in-frame clones only, not all of them. The table shows around 190,000 clones, with about 79% occurring only once. Sequenced input: PBMCs. The receptors come from a girl aged 2 to 10 in good health and CMV-seropositive.

V gene TRBV11-3 combines with J gene TRBJ1-1; no reliable D call. The CDR3 spans 16 residues. The germline V gene encodes CDR1 SGHNT and CDR2 YENEEA. Trimming stripped 0 bases from V and 4 bases from J, with 15 bases between. In nucleotides, the CDR3 is TGTGCCAGCAGCTTAGAAAGTTTCAACTCCGGCACTGAAGCTTTCTTT. Translated: CASSLESFNSGTEAFF.

This chain joins TRBV5-1 and TRBJ1-1, with D possibly matching TRBD1 (5 bases). This CDR3 has 14 amino acids. Deletions cut 0 bases from V and 4 bases from J, with 10 bases between. Looked up from germline, CDR1 is SGHRS and CDR2 is YFSETQ. The CDR3: CASSLAGLVTEAFF. In DNA form, the CDR3 reads TGCGCCAGCAGCTTGGCAGGGTTGGTCACTGAAGCTTTCTTT.

A few counts support this clone. The chain couples TRBV30 to TRBJ1-1; perhaps TRBD1 as D (6 bases). Deletions cut 5 bases from V and 6 bases from J, with 16 bases between. The germline V gene encodes CDR1 GTSNPN and CDR2 SVGIG (reference sequence). CDR3 length: 13 residues. In nucleotides, the CDR3 is TGTGCCTGGGGGACAACACGGCCGTCTGAAGCTTTCTTT. Translation gives CAWGTTRPSEAFF.

The chain couples TRBV7-2 to TRBJ1-1, with D tentatively TRBD1 (5 bases). This CDR3 has 12 amino acids. Trimming took 5 bases from V and 5 from J, leaving 9 bases between them. Germline V gives CDR1 SGHTA, CDR2 FQGNSA. The CDR3 DNA reads TGTGCCAGCAGCCGTGACAGAACTGAAGCTTTCTTT. Protein sequence: CASSRDRTEAFF.

This sequence joins TRBV5-1 and TRBJ2-5; D is possibly TRBD1 (6 bases). Per the germline V gene, CDR1 is SGHRS and CDR2 is YFSETQ. V was cut by 4 bases and J by 0 bases, with 16 bases left in between. The CDR3 has 16 amino acids. CDR3 DNA sequence: TGCGCCAGCAGCCCGGGTTTGGGGACAAACCAAGAGACCCAGTACTTC. As protein: CASSPGLGTNQETQYF.

This chain uses TRBV7-9 with TRBJ2-7; D is ambiguous. The germline V gene has CDR1 SEHNR and CDR2 FQNEAQ (reference sequence). Deletions cut 5 bases from V and 4 bases from J, with 9 bases between. CDR3 size: 12 residues. The CDR3 nucleotides are TGTGCCAGCAGCCAAGACTCTTACGAGCAGTACTTC. Translation: CASSQDSYEQYF. Variable domain in full (rest from reference TRBV7-9 and TRBJ2-7): DTGVSQNPRHKITKRGQNVTFRCDPISEHNRLYWYRQTLGQGPEFLTYFQNEAQLEKSRLLSDRFSAERPKGSFSTLEIQRTEQGDSAMYLCASSQDSYEQYFGPGTRLTVT.

CDR3 DNA sequence: TGTGCCAGCAGCGAGTTTTATGGCTACACCTTC. Translated, it gives CASSEFYGYTF. The chain links TRBV2 to TRBJ1-2; D remains ambiguous. Per the germline V gene, CDR1 is SNHLY and CDR2 is FYNNEI. This CDR3 is built from 11 residues. Trimming took 6 bases from V and 5 from J, leaving 7 bases between them.

In the case of this clone: A junction boundary mismatches the germline segment, possibly from a read error. Other DNA variants within this sample encode the same CDR3. This chain joins TRBV7-2 and TRBJ2-7, with D tentatively TRBD1 (6 bases). Germline-derived CDR1 and CDR2 are SGHTA and FQGNSA. The length of the CDR3 is 14 residues. CDR3 amino acids: CASSTTGIAYEQYF. DNA of the CDR3: TGTGCCAGCAGCACCACAGGGATAGCCTACGAACAGTACTTC.

This clone was observed a few times. The chain recombines TRBV5-4 with TRBJ2-7, with a possible D match to TRBD1 (6 bases). Trimming took off 1 base at V and 5 bases at J, with 16 bases between the two ends. CDR3 size: 15 residues. Germline V CDR1 and CDR2: SGHNT, YYREEE (reference sequence). CDR3 in amino acids: CASSLIFRDTDEQYF. Here the CDR3 DNA reads TGTGCCAGCAGCTTGATCTTCAGGGACACCGACGAGCAGTACTTC.

The V and J genes are TRBV28 and TRBJ1-1, with D possibly being TRBD1 (6 bases). CDR1 and CDR2 (germline): MDHEN, SYDVKM. V was clipped by 4 bases and J by 4 bases, with 16 bases between them. The CDR3 totals 15 residues. The DNA for the CDR3 is TGTGCCAGCAGTTCCCCTAAGGGCAGGGGCACTGAAGCTTTCTTT. This gives the protein CASSSPKGRGTEAFF.

The rearrangement joins TRBV2 to TRBJ1-1; D is ambiguous. The germline V and J ends were trimmed by 8 bases and 3 bases, with 7 bases remaining between them. The CDR3 spans 11 residues. Germline CDR1 SNHLY, CDR2 FYNNEI. DNA of the CDR3: TGTGCCAGCGCGGGTGACACTGAAGCTTTCTTT. Protein: CASAGDTEAFF.

Written as DNA, the CDR3 is TGTGCCAGCAGTCGGACAGCGTTAACATGGGAAGCTTTCTTT. Protein sequence: CASSRTALTWEAFF. The rearrangement joins TRBV6-5 to TRBJ1-1, with D possibly TRBD1 on 6 matching bases. The V gene's germline CDR1 is MNHEY and CDR2 SVGAGI. V lost 5 bases to trimming and J lost 8 bases, with 18 bases between them. The CDR3 covers 14 residues.

The chain recombines TRBV30 with TRBJ1-2; D remains unclear. From germline, CDR1 is GTSNPN and CDR2 SVGIG (reference sequence). The ends were cut back, 0 bases at V and 7 bases at J, with 15 bases in the middle. The CDR3 sequence is 14 residues long. The CDR3 region has the DNA TGTGCCTGGAGTGTACGAAGGGCGGAGGGTGGCTACACCTTC. This sequence encodes CAWSVRRAEGGYTF.

This chain links TRBV21-1 with TRBJ1-5. TRBV21-1 counts as a pseudogene. The CDR3 length is 15 residues. DNA for the CDR3: TGTGCCAGCAGCAAAGCAGGTCGGGGGGCTCAGCCCCAGCATTTT. As protein: CASSKAGRGAQPQHF.

A word on this clone: The junction shows a germline mismatch at one end, possibly a read error. V usage is TRBV6-1 and J usage is TRBJ2-5, with TRBD1 identical over 9 bases. The CDR3 length is 14 residues. Germline CDR1 reads MNHNS; CDR2 reads SASEGT. The CDR3 loop is CASSASGTGTQLDF. The CDR3 DNA follows: TGTGCCAGCAGTGCGTCCGGGACAGGGACCCAGCTGGACTTC.

The chain uses TRBV6-1 and TRBJ2-3; TRBD1 is a possible D gene (6 bases). Trimming took 0 bases from V and 4 from J, leaving 14 bases between them. The length of the CDR3 is 16 residues. Germline V gene sequence: CDR1 MNHNS, CDR2 SASEGT. In nucleotides, the CDR3 is TGTGCCAGCAGTGAAGCACCACAGGGTTTCCCAGATACGCAGTATTTT. Its protein product is CASSEAPQGFPDTQYF.

The rearrangement joins TRBV6-5 to TRBJ2-1; the D gene is possibly TRBD2 (6 bases). This CDR3 has 13 amino acids. CDR1 and CDR2 from the germline V gene are MNHEY and SVGAGI. V was clipped by 0 bases and J by 9 bases, with 9 bases between them. CDR3: CASSYSTTSEQFF. CDR3 DNA: TGTGCCAGCAGTTACTCGACGACTAGTGAGCAGTTCTTC.

The CDR3 protein is CASSGNRGPFWHEQYF. CDR3 DNA sequence: TGTGCCAGCAGTGGAAACAGGGGGCCTTTTTGGCACGAGCAGTACTTC. This rearrangement joins TRBV9 to TRBJ2-7; TRBD1 matches 9 bases. Germline CDR1 and CDR2: SGDLS and YYNGEE. After removal of 5 bases from V and 5 bases from J, the junction contained 14 bases not matched to a gene. This CDR3 comprises 16 residues.

The V and J genes are TRBV9 and TRBJ2-7; 7 bases are a match to TRBD2. J gave up 3 bases and V 4 bases, and 13 bases lay outside the gene matches. The CDR3 totals 16 residues. In germline, CDR1 is SGDLS, CDR2 YYNGEE. CDR3 amino acids: CASSPPAGDGFYEQYF. CDR3 bases: TGTGCCAGCAGCCCCCCGGCGGGGGACGGGTTCTACGAGCAGTACTTC.

V is TRBV9 and J is TRBJ1-2; no clear D. This CDR3 contains 15 residues. Looked up from germline, CDR1 is SGDLS and CDR2 is YYNGEE. The V gene lost 0 bases and the J gene lost 6 bases, with 15 bases spanning the gap. The CDR3 DNA sequence: TGTGCCAGCAGCGTAGATCCAATCCCCGGGAATGGCTACACCTTC. Translation gives CASSVDPIPGNGYTF.

The CDR3 coding sequence is TGCGCCAGCAGCTTGGATATGCGGGTCTCTGGAAACACCATATATTTT. Protein: CASSLDMRVSGNTIYF. This chain connects TRBV5-1 to TRBJ1-3; D unresolved. Per the germline V gene, CDR1 is SGHRS and CDR2 is YFSETQ. The ends were cut back, 0 bases at V and 0 bases at J, with 10 bases in the middle. The length of the CDR3 is 16 residues.

This clone was seen a few times. The chain carries TRBV2 and TRBJ2-3; 7 positions match TRBD1. J lost 4 bases, V lost 7 bases, and 5 bases had no gene match. The CDR3 loop spans 13 amino acids. Per the germline V gene, CDR1 is SNHLY and CDR2 is FYNNEI. The CDR3 spells CASTPTGSDTQYF. The CDR3 bases are TGTGCCAGCACCCCGACAGGGTCAGATACGCAGTATTTT.

The chain couples TRBV19 to TRBJ1-2; a weak D match, TRBD1 (6 bases). This CDR3 has 18 amino acids. Germline-derived CDR1 and CDR2 are LNHDA and SQIVND (reference sequence). V gave up 5 bases and J gave up 2 bases, with 24 bases separating them. CDR3 amino acids: CASSPHPLLRQENYGYTF. The CDR3 DNA sequence: TGTGCCAGTAGTCCCCACCCACTCTTAAGACAGGAAAACTATGGCTACACCTTC.

The V call is TRBV5-6, the J call TRBJ2-1; 7 positions match TRBD1. The CDR3 consists of 17 residues. V was pared by 3 bases and J by 1 base, with 10 bases of the junction left unmatched. From germline, CDR1 is SGHDT and CDR2 YYEEEE. Here the CDR3 DNA reads TGTGCCAGCAGCTCGAGCCCAGGACAGGCGTCCTACAATGAGCAGTTCTTC. Protein: CASSSSPGQASYNEQFF.

This chain joins TRBV2 and TRBJ1-4; 9 nucleotides align to TRBD1. Per germline, CDR1 SNHLY and CDR2 FYNNEI. The trim removed 1 base at V and 8 bases at J, leaving 14 bases unmatched. This CDR3 contains 18 residues. The CDR3: CASSEGDWTGEKGEKLFF. The CDR3 DNA sequence: TGTGCCAGCAGTGAAGGAGATTGGACAGGGGAGAAGGGGGAAAAACTGTTTTTT. The entire variable domain, with the rest obtained from reference TRBV2 and TRBJ1-4, is as follows: EPEVTQTPSHQVTQMGQEVILRCVPISNHLYFYWYRQILGQKVEFLVSFYNNEISEKSEIFDDQFSVERPDGSNFTLKIRSTKLEDSAMYFCASSEGDWTGEKGEKLFFGSGTQLSVL.

The chain links TRBV5-1 to TRBJ2-3; 7 bases are shared with TRBD1. CDR3 size: 16 residues. After removal of 0 bases from V and 6 bases from J, the junction contained 10 bases not matched to a gene. Germline V lookup: CDR1 SGHRS, CDR2 YFSETQ. CDR3 DNA sequence: TGCGCCAGCAGCTTGGTCGGGACAGATACTTTGGATACGCAGTATTTT. Protein product: CASSLVGTDTLDTQYF.